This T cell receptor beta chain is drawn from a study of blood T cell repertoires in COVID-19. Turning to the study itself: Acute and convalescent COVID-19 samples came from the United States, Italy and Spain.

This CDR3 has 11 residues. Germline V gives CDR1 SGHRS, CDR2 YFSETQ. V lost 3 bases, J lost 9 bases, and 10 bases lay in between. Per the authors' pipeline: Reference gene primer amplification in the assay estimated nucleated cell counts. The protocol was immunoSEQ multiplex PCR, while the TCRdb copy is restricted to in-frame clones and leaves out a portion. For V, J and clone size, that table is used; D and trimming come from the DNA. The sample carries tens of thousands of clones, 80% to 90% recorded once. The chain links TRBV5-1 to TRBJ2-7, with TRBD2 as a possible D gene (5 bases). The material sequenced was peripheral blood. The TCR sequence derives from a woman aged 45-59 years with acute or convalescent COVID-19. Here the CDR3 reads CASSSDFGQYF. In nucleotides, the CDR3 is TGCGCCAGCAGCTCGGACTTCGGGCAGTACTTC.